The clone carrying this T cell receptor (beta chain) was counted at least ten times. Its antigen is undetermined. RNA transcripts provided the source from which TCR beta CDR3 regions were amplified. First-round RT-PCR of the TCR CDR3 relied on the HTBI primer set. TCRdb reprocessed the multiplex PCR reads via MiXCR and lists one record per CDR3 protein. The sample gives roughly 150,000 distinct CDR3 sequences, 8% to 9.5% of which show up once; roughly a fifth is in the top ten. The sample comes from a study of T cells in Graves' hyperthyroidism and ophthalmopathy. Whole-study results and caveats: Among clonotypes expanded in thyroid above 0.001, most were also found in blood. Using 13 V-J features, a model discriminated ophthalmopathy from stable hyperthyroidism. Before onset, by a median of about seven months, the model predicted ophthalmopathy.

V lost 4 bases and J lost 0, with 11 bases in between. The CDR3 totals 14 residues. CDR1 and CDR2 (germline): SGDLS, YYNGEE. This blood was taken when hyperthyroidism was first diagnosed, before any ophthalmopathy symptoms existed. The V gene is TRBV9, the J gene TRBJ2-7; possible D gene TRBD1, 6 bases. This TCR was sampled from a woman between 18 and 30 years old with Graves' hyperthyroidism that later progressed to Graves' ophthalmopathy. The specimen sequenced was blood. This chain's CDR3 is CASSLQTGSYEQYF. The CDR3 DNA reads TGTGCCAGCAGCCTCCAGACAGGCTCCTACGAGCAGTACTTC.